The clone carrying this T cell receptor beta chain was observed a single time. The data were taken from a study of blood T cell repertoires in COVID-19. The CDR3 runs 14 residues. Germline values: CDR1 KGHSH, CDR2 LQKENI. V lost 5 bases and J lost 7, with 15 bases in between. The repertoire was sequenced with immunoSEQ multiplex PCR; TCRdb's copy has only in-frame clones and lacks some. The profile shows about 140,000 clones, around 80% of them singletons. Source material: PBMCs or T cells enriched from blood (not recorded which). The chain is built from TRBV18 and TRBJ1-5; TRBD1 is a possible D gene (6 bases). This TCR came from a woman between 18 and 29 years old who had been exposed to COVID-19. CDR3 sequence: CASSSDSGGQPQHF. The CDR3, as DNA: TGTGCCAGCTCATCCGACTCGGGGGGCCAGCCCCAGCATTTT.